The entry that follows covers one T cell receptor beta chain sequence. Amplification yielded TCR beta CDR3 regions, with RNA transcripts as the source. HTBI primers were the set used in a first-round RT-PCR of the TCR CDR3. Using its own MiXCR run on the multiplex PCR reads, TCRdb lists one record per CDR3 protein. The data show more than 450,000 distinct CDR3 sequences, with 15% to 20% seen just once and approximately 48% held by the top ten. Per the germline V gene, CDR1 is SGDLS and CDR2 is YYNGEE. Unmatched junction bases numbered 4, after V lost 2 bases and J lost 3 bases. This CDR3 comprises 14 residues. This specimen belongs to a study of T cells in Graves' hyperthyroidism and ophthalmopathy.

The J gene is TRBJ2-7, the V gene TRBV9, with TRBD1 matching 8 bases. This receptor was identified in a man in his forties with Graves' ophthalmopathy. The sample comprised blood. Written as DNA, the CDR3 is TGTGCCAGCAGCGTCTCCGACAGGGGCTACGAGCAGTACTTC. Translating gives CASSVSDRGYEQYF.